This is a list of T cell receptor beta chains from one sample in a study of T-cell memory formation after mild COVID-19. One entry per CDR3 protein results from TCRdb running MiXCR on the 5' RACE reads. The repertoire consists of fewer than 700,000 distinct CDR3 sequences, with 18% occurring once and the leading ten covering about 11%. Material for sequencing was PBMCs or a T cell subset sorted from them (not recorded which). All receptors derive from an adult woman who had mild COVID-19 (a few samples of this study predate the infection). Cell type and time point are not known. The CDR3 runs from the conserved cysteine through the conserved F or W. A D gene is named only where the DNA matches it firmly.

V,D,CDR3
TRBV20-1,.,CSARDPSGAAGPQETQYF
TRBV5-1,.,CASSLVQTPTGELFF
TRBV29-1,.,CSVEEGNYRVEQYF
TRBV19,TRBD1,CASQRQGASIYGYTF
TRBV7-9,.,CASSKLTGEGGSEQYF
TRBV12-3/TRBV12-4,.,CASTPRGPHNEQFF
TRBV20-1,TRBD1,CSATNRGVYGYTF
TRBV30,.,CAWRWSGELFF
TRBV6-2/TRBV6-3,TRBD2,CASLARGKWTSGGFGYEQYF
TRBV5-5,TRBD1,CASSSGQAAYNEQFF
TRBV19,.,CASSMNGLNEKLFF
TRBV4-1,TRBD2,CASSQVGRGGAVDTQYF
TRBV6-5,.,CASRRSGDNEQFF
TRBV30,.,CAWSGGAGRETQYF
TRBV28,.,CASSLSFTSNEQYF
TRBV27,.,CASPPRGDFHYEQYF
TRBV2,.,CASSQQGLPNQPQHF
TRBV18,.,CASSTTDSYNSPLHF
TRBV9,.,CASSVVSGGLSYNEQFF
TRBV20-1,TRBD2,CSAAGVLAGGSYNEQFF
TRBV5-4,.,CASSLLAQETQYF
TRBV6-5,.,CASSYQAGTYEQYF
TRBV4-1,TRBD2,CASSQDVGLAGNEQFF
TRBV6-2/TRBV6-3,.,CASSYLFPLTSEADF
TRBV9,TRBD1,CASSVGDRGLYEQYF